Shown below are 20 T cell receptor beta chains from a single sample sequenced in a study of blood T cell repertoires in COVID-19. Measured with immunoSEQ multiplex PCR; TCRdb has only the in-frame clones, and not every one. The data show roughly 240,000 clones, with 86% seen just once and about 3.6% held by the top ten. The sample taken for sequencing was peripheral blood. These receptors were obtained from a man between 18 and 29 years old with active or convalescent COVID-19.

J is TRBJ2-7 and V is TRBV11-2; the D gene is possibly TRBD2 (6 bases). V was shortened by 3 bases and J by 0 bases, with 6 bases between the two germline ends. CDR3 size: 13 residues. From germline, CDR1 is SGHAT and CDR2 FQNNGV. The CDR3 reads CASSLTSSYEQYF. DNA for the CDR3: TGTGCCAGCAGCTTGACTAGCTCCTACGAGCAGTACTTC.

The CDR3 spells CASSIDSTGMDGYTF. The CDR3 region has the DNA TGTGCCAGCAGTATAGACTCGACAGGGATGGATGGCTACACCTTC. This chain connects TRBV27 to TRBJ1-2, with 7 bases aligning to TRBD1. Germline V CDR1 and CDR2: MNHEY, SMNVEV (reference sequence). Germline trimming cut 5 bases from V and 6 bases from J; bases unmatched to any gene: 12. The CDR3 has 15 residues.

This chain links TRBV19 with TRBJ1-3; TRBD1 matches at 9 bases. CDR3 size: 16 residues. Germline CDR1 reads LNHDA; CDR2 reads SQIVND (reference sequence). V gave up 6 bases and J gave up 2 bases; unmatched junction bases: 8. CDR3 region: CASRNAQGAPGNTIYF. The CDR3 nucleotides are TGTGCCAGTAGGAATGCACAGGGGGCGCCTGGAAACACCATATATTTT.

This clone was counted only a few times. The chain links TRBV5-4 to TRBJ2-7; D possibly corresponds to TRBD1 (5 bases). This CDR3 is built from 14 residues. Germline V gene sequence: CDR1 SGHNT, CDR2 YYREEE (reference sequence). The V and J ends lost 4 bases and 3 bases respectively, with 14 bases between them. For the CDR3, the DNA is TGTGCCAGCAGCATCGACAGTGAAAACTACGAGCAGTACTTC. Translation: CASSIDSENYEQYF.

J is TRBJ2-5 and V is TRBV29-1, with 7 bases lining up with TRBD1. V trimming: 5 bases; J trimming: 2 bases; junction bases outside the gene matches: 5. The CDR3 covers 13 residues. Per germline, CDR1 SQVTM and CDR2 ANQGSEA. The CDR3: CSVYRGGQETQYF. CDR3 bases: TGCAGCGTTTACAGGGGCGGACAAGAGACCCAGTACTTC.

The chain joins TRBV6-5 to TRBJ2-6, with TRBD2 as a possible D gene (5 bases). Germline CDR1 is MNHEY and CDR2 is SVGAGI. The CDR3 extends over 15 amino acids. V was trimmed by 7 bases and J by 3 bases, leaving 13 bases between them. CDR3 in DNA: TGTGCCAGCACTTTGAGGGTTGGTGGGGCCAACGTCCTGACTTTC. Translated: CASTLRVGGANVLTF.

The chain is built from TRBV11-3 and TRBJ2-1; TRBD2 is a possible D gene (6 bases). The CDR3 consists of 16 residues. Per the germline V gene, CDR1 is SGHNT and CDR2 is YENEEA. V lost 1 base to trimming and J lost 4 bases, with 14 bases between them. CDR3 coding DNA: TGTGCCAGCAGCTTAGGGGGGACTTTGGGGTACAATGAGCAGTTCTTC. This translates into CASSLGGTLGYNEQFF.

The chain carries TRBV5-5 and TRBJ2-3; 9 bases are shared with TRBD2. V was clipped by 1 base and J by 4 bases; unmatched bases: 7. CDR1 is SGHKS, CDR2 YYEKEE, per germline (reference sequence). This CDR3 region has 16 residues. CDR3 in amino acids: CASSLWLAGVADTQYF. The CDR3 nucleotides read TGTGCCAGCAGCTTGTGGTTAGCGGGGGTTGCAGATACGCAGTATTTT.

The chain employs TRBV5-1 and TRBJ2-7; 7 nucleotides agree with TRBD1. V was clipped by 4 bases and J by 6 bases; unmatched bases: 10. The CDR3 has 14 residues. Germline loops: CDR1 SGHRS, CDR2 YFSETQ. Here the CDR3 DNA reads TGCGCCAGCAGCAGGACGACAGGGTACGGCGAGCAGTACTTC. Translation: CASSRTTGYGEQYF.

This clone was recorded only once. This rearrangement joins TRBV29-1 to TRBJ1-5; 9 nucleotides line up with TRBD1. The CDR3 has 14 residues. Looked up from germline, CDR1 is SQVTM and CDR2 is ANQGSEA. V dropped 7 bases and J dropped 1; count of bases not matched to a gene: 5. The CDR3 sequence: CSAGTGNSNQPQHF. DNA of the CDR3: TGCAGCGCCGGGACAGGGAACAGCAATCAGCCCCAGCATTTT.

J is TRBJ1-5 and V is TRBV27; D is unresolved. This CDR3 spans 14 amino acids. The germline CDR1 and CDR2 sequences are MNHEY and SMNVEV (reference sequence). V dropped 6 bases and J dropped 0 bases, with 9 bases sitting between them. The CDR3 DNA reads TGTGCCAGCAGGGGAGGTTATAGCAATCAGCCCCAGCATTTT. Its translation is CASRGGYSNQPQHF.

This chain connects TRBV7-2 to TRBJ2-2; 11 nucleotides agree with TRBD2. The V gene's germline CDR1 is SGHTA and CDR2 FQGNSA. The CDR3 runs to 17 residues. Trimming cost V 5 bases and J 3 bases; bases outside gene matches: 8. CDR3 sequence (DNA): TGTGCCAGCAGCCCCGGGACTAGCGGTTTCTACACCGGGGAGCTGTTTTTT. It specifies CASSPGTSGFYTGELFF.

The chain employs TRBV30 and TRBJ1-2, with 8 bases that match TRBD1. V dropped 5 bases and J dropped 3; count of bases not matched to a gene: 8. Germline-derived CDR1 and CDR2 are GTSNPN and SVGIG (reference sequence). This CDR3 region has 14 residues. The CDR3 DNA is TGTGCCTGGGGACAGGGTAGCTTTGACTATGGCTACACCTTC. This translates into CAWGQGSFDYGYTF.

CDR3 amino acids: CSVEGGRGLGYGYTF. CDR3 nucleotide sequence: TGCAGCGTTGAAGGAGGCAGGGGGCTGGGCTATGGCTACACCTTC. The chain combines TRBV29-1 with TRBJ1-2; the match to TRBD1 covers 8 bases. Germline V gene data show CDR1 as SQVTM and CDR2 as ANQGSEA. The CDR3 has 15 amino acids. The junction had 8 bases not matched to a gene; V was cut back by 1 base and J by 4 bases. The whole variable domain, remainder taken from reference TRBV29-1 and TRBJ1-2, is SAVISQKPSRDICQRGTSLTIQCQVDSQVTMMFWYRQQPGQSLTLIATANQGSEATYESGFVIDKFPISRPNLTFSTLTVSNMSPEDSSIYLCSVEGGRGLGYGYTFGSGTRLTVV.

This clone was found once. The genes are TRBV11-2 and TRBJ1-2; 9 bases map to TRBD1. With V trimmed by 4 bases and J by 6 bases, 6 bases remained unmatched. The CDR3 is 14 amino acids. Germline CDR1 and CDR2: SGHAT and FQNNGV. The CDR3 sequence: CASSSYRGPDGYTF. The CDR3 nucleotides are TGTGCCAGCAGCTCATACAGGGGGCCGGATGGCTACACCTTC.

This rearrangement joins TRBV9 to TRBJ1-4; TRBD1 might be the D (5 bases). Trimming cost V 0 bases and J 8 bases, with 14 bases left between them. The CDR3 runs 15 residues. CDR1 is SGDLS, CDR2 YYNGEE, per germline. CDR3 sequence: CASSVASGIEEKLFF. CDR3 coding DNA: TGTGCCAGCAGCGTAGCTTCAGGGATTGAGGAAAAACTGTTTTTT. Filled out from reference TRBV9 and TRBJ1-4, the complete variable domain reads DSGVTQTPKHLITATGQRVTLRCSPRSGDLSVYWYQQSLDQGLQFLIQYYNGEERAKGNILERFSAQQFPDLHSELNLSSLELGDSALYFCASSVASGIEEKLFFGSGTQLSVL.

CDR3 bases: TGTGCCAGCAGTGAATACTCTGGCTCGGGGGATACGCAGTATTTT. Translated: CASSEYSGSGDTQYF. The chain has TRBV25-1 and TRBJ2-3; perhaps TRBD2 as D (5 bases). The V end lost 0 bases, the J end lost 6 bases, and 13 bases lay between the germline ends. Germline-derived CDR1 and CDR2 are MGHDK and SYGVNS. The CDR3 loop spans 15 amino acids.

This CDR3 is CASSQSGQGRFAAFF. The CDR3 region has the DNA TGCGCCAGCAGCCAGAGCGGACAGGGGAGGTTTGCCGCTTTCTTT. The V call is TRBV4-1, the J call TRBJ1-1, with 9 bases that match TRBD1. The CDR3 runs to 15 residues. Germline CDR1 and CDR2: MGHRA and YSYEKL. V lost 3 bases, J lost 11 bases, and 13 bases stayed unmatched.

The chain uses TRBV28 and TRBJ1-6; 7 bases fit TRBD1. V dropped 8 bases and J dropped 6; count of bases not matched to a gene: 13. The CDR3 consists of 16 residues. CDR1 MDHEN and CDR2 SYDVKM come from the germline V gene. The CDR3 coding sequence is TGTGCCAGCGTATCCATTGGACAGGCGGGTAATTCACCCCTCCACTTT. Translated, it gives CASVSIGQAGNSPLHF.

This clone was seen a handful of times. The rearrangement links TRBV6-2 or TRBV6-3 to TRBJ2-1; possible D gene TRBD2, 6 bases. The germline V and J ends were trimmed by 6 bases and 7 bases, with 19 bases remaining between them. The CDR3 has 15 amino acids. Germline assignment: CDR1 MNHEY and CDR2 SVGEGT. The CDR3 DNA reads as TGTGCCAGCAGCCTTAGACTAGGAGGTAGGAATGAGCAGTTCTTC. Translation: CASSLRLGGRNEQFF.